Given below is one TCR beta chain in context. The antigen is unknown. V was clipped by 1 base and J by 4 bases, with 17 bases between them. Germline loops: CDR1 LGHNA, CDR2 YNFKEQ. This CDR3 contains 17 residues. 60 Vbeta and 13 Jbeta primers were used in PCR. TCRdb's table, derived via immunoSEQ multiplex PCR, lists solely in-frame clones and lacks some. The sample lists 100,000 to 150,000 clones; over 65% were seen once. These data come from a study of cytomegalovirus exposure and HLA in healthy donors. Findings of the study overall: In an earlier analysis, in some 500 donors, most V segments appeared productive either ~87% or ~30% of the time. Altogether, 164 TCR beta chains were recorded as cytomegalovirus-associated.

The chain uses TRBV4-2 and TRBJ2-1; D possibly corresponds to TRBD2 (6 bases). This clonotype originated in a young man in good health and CMV-seropositive. Material: PBMCs. The CDR3 DNA follows: TGTGCCAGCAGCCAAGGGGGAGGCGGGGTTGGATACAATGAGCAGTTCTTC. Its translation is CASSQGGGGVGYNEQFF.